Listed here are 16 T cell receptor beta chains from one sample, sequenced in a study of T-cell reconstitution after alpha-beta-depleted transplantation in children. The TCRbeta library was prepared with unique molecular identifiers. TCRdb reprocessed the PCR reads with MiXCR, giving one entry per CDR3 protein. The sample has around 580,000 distinct CDR3 sequences; 27% are singletons. The input for sequencing was PBMCs, taken before TCRalphabeta/CD19-depleted stem cell transplant. Receptor source: a boy in the first two years of life with Wiskott-Aldrich syndrome, due to receive a stem cell transplant.

V is TRBV14 and J is TRBJ2-7; D is ambiguous. CDR3 length equals 13 residues. Trimming took off 1 base at V and 5 bases at J, with 9 bases between the two ends. Germline assignment: CDR1 SGHDN and CDR2 FVKESK. DNA for the CDR3: TGTGCCAGCAGCCAAGTAGTGGTAGACGAGCAGTACTTC. It specifies CASSQVVVDEQYF.

The genes are TRBV5-1 and TRBJ2-4, with D possibly being TRBD1 (5 bases). Germline V gene sequence: CDR1 SGHRS, CDR2 YFSETQ. Trimming cost V 5 bases and J 3 bases, with 12 bases left between them. The CDR3 runs 14 residues. In DNA form, the CDR3 reads TGCGCCAGCAGGGAAGACAGTGACAAAAACATTCAGTACTTC. Translation: CASREDSDKNIQYF.

The chain recombines TRBV19 with TRBJ1-5, with a weak D call TRBD1 (6 bases). The ends were cut back, 3 bases at V and 3 bases at J, with 18 bases in the middle. This CDR3 is 17 amino acids long. Per the germline V gene, CDR1 is LNHDA and CDR2 is SQIVND (reference sequence). The CDR3 DNA is TGTGCCAGTAGTATCCTGACAGGACGTGGCGTCAATCAGCCCCAGCATTTT. It translates to CASSILTGRGVNQPQHF. The entire variable domain, with the rest obtained from reference TRBV19 and TRBJ1-5, is as follows: DGGITQSPKYLFRKEGQNVTLSCEQNLNHDAMYWYRQDPGQGLRLIYYSQIVNDFQKGDIAEGYSVSREKKESFPLTVTSAQKNPTAFYLCASSILTGRGVNQPQHFGDGTRLSIL.

The V call is TRBV20-1, the J call TRBJ2-1; D is perhaps TRBD2 (6 bases). Trimming took 6 bases from V and 0 from J, leaving 21 bases between them. This CDR3 has 17 residues. The germline V gene has CDR1 DFQATT and CDR2 SNEGSKA (reference sequence). The CDR3 DNA reads as TGCAGTGCCCCCCTCGGGGGAGCGGCGAGCTCCTACAATGAGCAGTTCTTC. Amino acids: CSAPLGGAASSYNEQFF.

This clonotype showed up just a few times. The chain joins TRBV5-1 to TRBJ2-1, with 10 bases identical to TRBD2. V lost 4 bases and J lost 8; bases outside the gene matches: 12. CDR3 size: 16 residues. In germline, CDR1 is SGHRS, CDR2 YFSETQ. CDR3 region: CASSPFSSGSVYEQFF. The DNA for the CDR3 is TGCGCCAGCAGCCCCTTCTCTAGCGGGAGCGTTTATGAGCAGTTCTTC.

V gene TRBV18 combines with J gene TRBJ1-6; D possibly corresponds to TRBD1 (5 bases). Germline CDR1 reads KGHSH; CDR2 reads LQKENI. Between the trimmed V and J ends, which lost 0 bases and 8 bases, there was a span of 11 bases. The CDR3 runs 15 residues. The CDR3 DNA sequence: TGTGCCAGCTCACCACCAGAAGGGGACTATTCACCCCTCCACTTT. Its translation: CASSPPEGDYSPLHF.

This clonotype was seen a few times. The chain joins TRBV5-8 to TRBJ1-1, with a weak D call TRBD1 (5 bases). The CDR3 has 14 amino acids. Germline V gene sequence: CDR1 SGHTS, CDR2 YDEGEE. Trimming cost V 4 bases and J 3 bases, with 13 bases left between them. The CDR3, as DNA: TGTGCCAGCAGCCTTCAGGGATGGGACACTGAAGCTTTCTTT. Protein: CASSLQGWDTEAFF.

This clonotype was detected only a few times. The gene calls are TRBV12-3 or TRBV12-4 and TRBJ2-2; D is possibly TRBD1 (6 bases). The CDR3 sequence is 17 residues long. V dropped 0 bases and J dropped 6 bases, with 17 bases sitting between them. For the CDR3, the DNA is TGTGCCAGCAGTTTAGCGGGGGCTAGATTTGACCCCGGGGAGCTGTTTTTT. It encodes CASSLAGARFDPGELFF.

This clonotype was counted only a few times. The gene calls are TRBV12-3 or TRBV12-4 and TRBJ1-2; a weak D match, TRBD1 (5 bases). V lost 8 bases and J 7 bases, leaving 17 bases between the germline ends. This CDR3 contains 13 residues. The CDR3 sequence: CASGGLRLGGYTF. The CDR3 nucleotides read TGTGCCAGCGGGGGACTGAGGCTTGGTGGCTACACCTTC.

The chain recombines TRBV14 with TRBJ2-5; weak D call: TRBD1 (5 bases). V was cut by 1 base and J by 3 bases, with 15 bases left in between. The germline gives CDR1 SGHDN, CDR2 FVKESK. The CDR3 is made up of 16 amino acids. The CDR3 nucleotides read TGTGCCAGCAGCCAAGCCCCTACAAGGGGCGAAGAGACCCAGTACTTC. It codes for CASSQAPTRGEETQYF.

This clonotype was seen a few times. The gene calls are TRBV3-1 and TRBJ1-2; D call uncertain. This CDR3 spans 13 amino acids. V lost 3 bases, J lost 5 bases, and 10 bases lay in between. The V gene's germline CDR1 is LGHDT and CDR2 YNNKEL (reference sequence). The CDR3 coding sequence is TGTGCCAGCAGCCAGCTGGCCGGGTATGGCTACACCTTC. Translating it yields CASSQLAGYGYTF.

This clonotype was seen more than once but under ten times. The chain has TRBV5-6 and TRBJ2-1; either TRBD1 or TRBD2 may supply D (5 bases each). The CDR3 length is 14 residues. V was trimmed by 4 bases and J by 5 bases, leaving 13 bases between them. Germline CDR1 and CDR2: SGHDT and YYEEEE. This chain's CDR3 is CASSPGPRNNEQFF. CDR3 bases: TGTGCCAGCAGCCCGGGACCACGAAACAATGAGCAGTTCTTC.

In this sample, this clonotype turned up a few times. CDR3 in amino acids: CASSLARNNEQFF. Here the CDR3 DNA reads TGTGCCAGCAGTTTAGCTAGAAACAATGAGCAGTTCTTC. The chain is built from TRBV27 and TRBJ2-1; D is unclear. The V gene lost 2 bases and the J gene lost 5 bases, with 7 bases spanning the gap. The CDR3 length is 13 residues. Germline CDR1 reads MNHEY; CDR2 reads SMNVEV (reference sequence).

This chain uses TRBV5-1 with TRBJ2-1; D is perhaps TRBD2 (6 bases). This CDR3 spans 14 amino acids. The V gene lost 2 bases and the J gene lost 3 bases, with 9 bases spanning the gap. CDR1 is SGHRS and CDR2 is YFSETQ in the germline V gene. CDR3 residues: CASSFTGSYNEQFF. As DNA, the CDR3 is TGCGCCAGCAGCTTTACCGGGAGCTACAATGAGCAGTTCTTC.

This clonotype was counted a few times. V usage is TRBV7-9 and J usage is TRBJ1-1; 9 bases match TRBD1. The V gene end was trimmed by 5 bases and the J gene end by 1 base; junction bases not matched to a gene: 8. Germline CDR1 reads SEHNR; CDR2 reads FQNEAQ (reference sequence). This CDR3 spans 16 amino acids. CDR3 in amino acids: CASSPRGQGQNTEAFF. The CDR3 DNA follows: TGTGCCAGCAGCCCACGGGGACAGGGACAGAACACTGAAGCTTTCTTT.

This clonotype was found a few times. CDR3 protein: CATSRFGEQGYSSYNEQFF. CDR3 in DNA: TGTGCCACCAGCAGGTTCGGGGAACAGGGTTACAGCTCCTACAATGAGCAGTTCTTC. This chain uses TRBV15 with TRBJ2-1; TRBD1 is a possible D gene (6 bases). The V gene lost 3 bases and the J gene lost 0 bases, with 21 bases spanning the gap. Germline values: CDR1 LNHNV, CDR2 YYDKDF (reference sequence). CDR3 size: 19 residues.